This record covers a single T cell receptor beta chain. Its cognate antigen has yet to be identified. The input lacks base qualities; no much larger clone sits a single base away. This sample was included in a study of blood T cell repertoires in COVID-19 (dated by TCRdb to 2018 to 2021). A note on the overall study: Samples covering the acute and convalescent phases of COVID-19 were provided by collaborators in the United States, Italy and Spain. The samples were drawn from the first 160 participants of the ongoing ImmuneRACE study and from 1,254 subjects provided by 6 global collaborators. The dataset comprised deeply sampled blood TCRbeta repertoires from subjects exposed to, actively infected with, or recovered from COVID-19. A freely available public database, intended as a resource for researchers studying the immune response to SARS-CoV-2, is where the repertoires were released. Where available, HLA class I and class II types were obtained from metadata supplied by the sample provider rather than from assay-based typing. The material from the prospective study consisted of cDNA or gDNA derived from T cells, B-cell-depleted T cells, or PBMCs. The sample metadata nearly always contained a de-identified subject ID, COVID-19 status, age in years and sex. The full study reports these points: The amount of clinical and demographic metadata varied by source and participant and was provided uncurated.

Enrolling through a virtual design, the prospective study's participants ranged in age from about 18 to 100 years and lived across some 23 United States geographic areas. Cohort assignment in the prospective study relied on participant-reported clinical history from a screening survey and a study questionnaire. Recovered participants in ImmuneRACE Cohort 3 were defined by two consecutive negative NP/OP PCR tests, clearance by a healthcare professional, or resolution of symptoms. Each participant in the prospective study had whole blood, serum and a nasopharyngeal or oropharyngeal swab collected by mobile phlebotomists. Over a roughly 2-month period, participants in the prospective study had the option of providing additional blood draws and questionnaires. Blood samples from the prospective study were shipped frozen or at room temperature prior to DNA extraction. The immunoSEQ Assay, a bias-controlled multiplex PCR, was used to amplify TCRbeta CDR3 regions from genomic DNA. The authors processed their data as follows. The number of nucleated cells in each sample was estimated by amplification of reference gene primers within the assay. To quantify the absolute abundance of each unique TCRbeta CDR3 rearrangement, sequence reads were collapsed and filtered. For each sample, productive Simpson clonality was calculated by taking the square root of Simpson's diversity index across productive rearrangements. What TCRdb holds here is the immuneACCESS table cut down to in-frame rearrangements. Part of the clones is not present; checked against another copy, under half of the missing clones reflect an unresolved V gene, and the others are unexplained. The V and J calls and clone size come from that table; D and trimming were worked out from the DNA. Across this sample there are about 180,000 clones, with around 88% seen only once. In total, the top ten clones hold over 7% of the sample.

Reading the germline V gene gives CDR1 WSHSY and CDR2 SAAADI. Trimming removed 6 bases from V and 3 bases from J; the gene matches leave 8 bases unexplained. The CDR3 spans 16 residues, from the cysteine through the phenylalanine. Only CDR3 DNA is held: 48 bases, read in frame from base 1. Specimen: PBMCs or T cells enriched from blood (not recorded which). This receptor was identified in a woman younger than 45 who had recovered from COVID-19. The chain couples TRBV10-2 to TRBJ2-3; TRBD2 matches 11 bases in the middle. The CDR3 loop reads CASRVLAGGLTDTQYF. The nucleotides read TGCGCCAGCAGAGTCCTAGCGGGAGGCCTTACAGATACGCAGTATTTT.